The clone carrying this T cell receptor (beta chain) was seen a handful of times. The antigen remains unidentified. This entry comes from a study of PD-1 blockade in classical Hodgkin lymphoma. About the study: Nivolumab 3 mg/kg was given intravenously every 2 weeks. Whole-study findings and limits: Complete responders matched newly diagnosed patients in baseline diversity. TCR diversity at baseline was reported to be reduced in newly diagnosed patients relative to healthy donors.

The CDR3 contains 19 residues. V shed 4 bases, J shed 0 bases, and the junction held 11 bases outside the gene matches. Looked up from germline, CDR1 is SGHRS and CDR2 is YFSETQ. All patients relapsed after autologous stem cell transplantation, and brentuximab vedotin exposure varied. Assay used: immunoSEQ multiplex PCR; TCRdb lists only in-frame clones, some missing. The table includes over 20,000 clones, roughly four fifths detected once. The sample consisted of peripheral blood mononuclear cells (PBMCs), taken before the second cycle of nivolumab. The source of this sequence is a human donor with classical Hodgkin lymphoma. V gene TRBV5-1 combines with J gene TRBJ2-4; 12 bases align to TRBD2. CDR3 nucleotide sequence: TGCGCCAGCAGCCCAAACCCGGGACTAGCGGGCGGAGCCAAAAACATTCAGTACTTC. It codes for CASSPNPGLAGGAKNIQYF.